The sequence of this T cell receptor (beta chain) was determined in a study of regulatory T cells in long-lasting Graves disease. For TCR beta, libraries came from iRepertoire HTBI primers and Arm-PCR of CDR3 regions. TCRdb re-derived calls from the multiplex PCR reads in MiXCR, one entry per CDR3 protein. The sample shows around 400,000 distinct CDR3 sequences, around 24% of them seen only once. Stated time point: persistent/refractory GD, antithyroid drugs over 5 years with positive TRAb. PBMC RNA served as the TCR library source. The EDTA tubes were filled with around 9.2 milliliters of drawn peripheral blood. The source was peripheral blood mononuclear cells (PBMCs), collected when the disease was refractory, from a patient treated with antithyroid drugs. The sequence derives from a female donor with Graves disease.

The DNA for the CDR3 is TGTGCCAGCAGTGGGACAGCTCGAATTTTATATAATTCACCCCTCCACTTT. Its protein product is CASSGTARILYNSPLHF. V and J are TRBV5-8 and TRBJ1-6; 7 bases agree with TRBD1. J lost 4 bases, V lost 5 bases, and 12 bases had no gene match. CDR3 length: 17 residues. CDR1 is SGHTS, CDR2 YDEGEE, per germline.